This TCR beta chain was documented in a study of T cell responses to AZD1222 COVID-19 vaccine. On the study more broadly: It was second doses at about 4 or about 12 weeks that were pooled. The study's findings and limits: Reportedly, close to half of spike-specific TCRs are directed against unmutated variant regions.

TCRdb keeps only in-frame clones here, not all; method: immunoSEQ multiplex PCR. Among around 66,000 clones, approximately 84% were seen once, and the ten largest hold 17%. This CDR3 spans 18 amino acids. Germline V gives CDR1 MGHRA, CDR2 YSYEKL. V dropped 0 bases and J dropped 0; count of bases not matched to a gene: 9. Of note for this clone: Its antigen is currently unknown.

Sample: peripheral blood, taken on day 0 of AZD1222 vaccination. The chain has TRBV4-1 and TRBJ2-7; TRBD1 matches at 9 bases. This TCR derives from an adult in good health. This CDR3 is CASSQEAWPGQGSYEQYF. The CDR3, as DNA: TGCGCCAGCAGCCAAGAAGCCTGGCCGGGACAGGGCTCCTACGAGCAGTACTTC.